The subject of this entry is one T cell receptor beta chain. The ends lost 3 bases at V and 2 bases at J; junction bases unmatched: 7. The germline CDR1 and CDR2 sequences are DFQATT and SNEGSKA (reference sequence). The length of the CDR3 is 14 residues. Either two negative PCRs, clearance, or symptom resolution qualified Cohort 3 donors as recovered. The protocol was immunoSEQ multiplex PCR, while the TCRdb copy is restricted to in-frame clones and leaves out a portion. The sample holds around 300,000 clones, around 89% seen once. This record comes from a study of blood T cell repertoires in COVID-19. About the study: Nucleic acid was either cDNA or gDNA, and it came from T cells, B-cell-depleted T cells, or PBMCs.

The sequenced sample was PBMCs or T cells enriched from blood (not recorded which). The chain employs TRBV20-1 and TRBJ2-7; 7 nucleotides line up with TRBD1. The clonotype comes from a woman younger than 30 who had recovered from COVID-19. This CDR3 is CSASRDSPAYEQYF. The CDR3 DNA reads TGCAGTGCTAGTAGGGACAGCCCTGCCTACGAGCAGTACTTC.